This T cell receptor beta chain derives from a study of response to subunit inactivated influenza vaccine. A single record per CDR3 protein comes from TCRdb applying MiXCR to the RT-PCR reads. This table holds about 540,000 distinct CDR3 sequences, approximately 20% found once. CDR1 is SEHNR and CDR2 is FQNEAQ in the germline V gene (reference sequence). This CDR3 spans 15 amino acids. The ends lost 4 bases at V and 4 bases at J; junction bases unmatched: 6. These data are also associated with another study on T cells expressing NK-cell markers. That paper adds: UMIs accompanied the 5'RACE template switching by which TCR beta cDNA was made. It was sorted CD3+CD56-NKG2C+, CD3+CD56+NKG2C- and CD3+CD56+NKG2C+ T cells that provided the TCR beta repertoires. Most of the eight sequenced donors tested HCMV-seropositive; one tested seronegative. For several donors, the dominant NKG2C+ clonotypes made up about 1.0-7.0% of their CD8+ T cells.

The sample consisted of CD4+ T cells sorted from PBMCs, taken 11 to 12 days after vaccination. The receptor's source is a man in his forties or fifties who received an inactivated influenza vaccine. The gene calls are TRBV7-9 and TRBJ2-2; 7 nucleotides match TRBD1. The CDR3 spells CASSSMTGTTGELFF. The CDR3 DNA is TGTGCCAGCAGCTCAATGACAGGGACCACCGGGGAGCTGTTTTTT.